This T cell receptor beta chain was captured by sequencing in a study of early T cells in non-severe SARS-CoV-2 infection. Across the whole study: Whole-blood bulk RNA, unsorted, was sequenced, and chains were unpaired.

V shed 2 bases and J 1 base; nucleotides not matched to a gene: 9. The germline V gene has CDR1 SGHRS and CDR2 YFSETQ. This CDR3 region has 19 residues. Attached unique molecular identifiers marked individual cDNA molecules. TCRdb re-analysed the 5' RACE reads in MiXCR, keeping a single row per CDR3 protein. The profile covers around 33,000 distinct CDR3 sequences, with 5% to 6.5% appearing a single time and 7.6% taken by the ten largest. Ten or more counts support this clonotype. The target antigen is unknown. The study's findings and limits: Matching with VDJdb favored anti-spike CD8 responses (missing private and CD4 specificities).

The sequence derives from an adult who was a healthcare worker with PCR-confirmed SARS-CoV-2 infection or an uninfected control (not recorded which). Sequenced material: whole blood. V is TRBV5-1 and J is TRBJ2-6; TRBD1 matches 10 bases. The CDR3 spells CASSLVGTGESSGANVLTF. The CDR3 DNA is TGCGCCAGCAGCTTAGTTGGGACAGGGGAATCTTCTGGGGCCAACGTCCTGACTTTC. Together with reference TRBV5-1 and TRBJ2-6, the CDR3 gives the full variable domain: KAGVTQTPRYLIKTRGQQVTLSCSPISGHRSVSWYQQTPGQGLQFLFEYFSETQRNKGNFPGRFSGRQFSNSRSEMNVSTLELGDSALYLCASSLVGTGESSGANVLTFGAGSRLTVL.